The entry below gives a single TCR beta chain sequence along with its context. This clonotype was recorded a few times. It lacks a known antigen. Within one base of it there is no much larger clone, and no base qualities were kept. The run used an Illumina Genome Analyzer II. After two rounds of nested PCR using TRBC1/TRBC2-specific primers, a RACE product of roughly 520 bp was obtained and then gel-purified. First-strand cDNA was synthesized with a TRBC-specific primer plus a template-switching oligonucleotide, by which a 5' anchor for RACE was provided. Since the RACE amplicon was too long to sequence directly with short reads, the amplicon was concatemerized by ligation and then sheared by sonication. PAGE was used to isolate a size fraction of 100 to 300 bp, and that fraction then underwent shotgun sequencing on the Illumina platform. Sequencing on an Illumina GAII produced 18.8 million 36-nt reads and 21.7 million 50-nt single-end reads in separate runs. For the original study's pipeline: iSSAKE, run with parameters -m 15, -o 2 and -r 0.7, was used to assemble the pooled 40,582,229 reads. De novo CDR3 beta assemblies were seeded by reads aligning to the ends of Ensembl TRBV gene predictions that carried unmatched junctional bases. Rather than raw read depth, the number of matching assembled contigs was used to estimate clonotype abundance. Of the assembled clonotypes, 2,098 (about 5.9%) had in-frame stop codons and were removed, leaving roughly 35,000 productive clonotypes. Sanger sequencing of cloned RACE products gave around 280 unique TCR sequences, and around 70% of them were also found in the Illumina assembly. The public reads were run again by TCRdb, first through fastp at Q25 and then through MiXCR, and only productive beta chains were kept. Rows with a matching CDR3 protein are joined into one entry that keeps the most common DNA and genes. These V and J calls are TCRdb output, not the study's own analysis. The sample includes fewer than 4,500 distinct CDR3 sequences, with over 35% observed a single time. The biggest ten clones account for just under 3% of the sample.

These data originate in a study of massively parallel sequencing of T cell beta chains (dated by TCRdb to 2009 to 2010). Notes on the research overall: The study profiled human TCR beta CDR3 diversity in peripheral blood using 5'-RACE, Illumina short-read sequencing and a dedicated short-read assembly strategy. The research as a whole found: Usage of TRBV genes spanned from 0.008% to 0.01% for TRBV17 up to about 25% for TRBV20-1, while TRBJ usage spanned from 1.6% for TRBJ2-6 up to about 17% for TRBJ2-1. CDR3 beta length spanned 21 to 81 nucleotides, with a peak at 45 nucleotides. In subsampling, clonotype counts increased linearly with read number, which indicated that sequencing depth was far from saturation. The reported gene usage frequencies may have been skewed by preferential PCR amplification of some TRBV and TRBJ sequences. A single sequence read supported most clonotypes (about 70% of the roughly 34,000), and this single-read support could in principle inflate apparent diversity. A unique TRBV gene could be assigned to only around 23,000 (around 70%) of the clonotypes. Within the 30,000 to 40,000 distinct clonotypes, single-copy clonotypes accounted for 65.3% of clonotypes but just roughly a fifth of assemblies. Because the RNA was pooled from many donors, the results reflect population-average clonotype abundance rather than any individual repertoire.

All donors in the pool were aged roughly 18 to 40 years, and the pool included fewer than 450 males and around 170 females. From 165 liters of pooled peripheral blood, peripheral leukocyte polyA+ RNA was isolated. A commercial mRNA preparation from normal human peripheral blood leukocytes, pooled from some 560 individuals, served as the starting material. V is shortened by 1 base, J by 8 bases, and the region joining them spans 12 bases. The cysteine opens and the phenylalanine closes a CDR3 of 15 amino acids. Just the 45-base CDR3 DNA is kept, in frame starting at base 1. The rearrangement joined TRBV7-1 to TRBJ1-6; 6 matching bases give a weak D call of TRBD1. TRBV7-1 is an ORF; its function is uncertain. The origin of this receptor is a pool of human donors in good health; the sample was commercial RNA pooled from many donors. Sequenced sample: commercial RNA from peripheral blood pooled from many donors. DNA sequence: TGTGCCAGCAGCTCAGACAGGGCTCCATATTCACCCCTCCACTTT. The encoded protein is CASSSDRAPYSPLHF.